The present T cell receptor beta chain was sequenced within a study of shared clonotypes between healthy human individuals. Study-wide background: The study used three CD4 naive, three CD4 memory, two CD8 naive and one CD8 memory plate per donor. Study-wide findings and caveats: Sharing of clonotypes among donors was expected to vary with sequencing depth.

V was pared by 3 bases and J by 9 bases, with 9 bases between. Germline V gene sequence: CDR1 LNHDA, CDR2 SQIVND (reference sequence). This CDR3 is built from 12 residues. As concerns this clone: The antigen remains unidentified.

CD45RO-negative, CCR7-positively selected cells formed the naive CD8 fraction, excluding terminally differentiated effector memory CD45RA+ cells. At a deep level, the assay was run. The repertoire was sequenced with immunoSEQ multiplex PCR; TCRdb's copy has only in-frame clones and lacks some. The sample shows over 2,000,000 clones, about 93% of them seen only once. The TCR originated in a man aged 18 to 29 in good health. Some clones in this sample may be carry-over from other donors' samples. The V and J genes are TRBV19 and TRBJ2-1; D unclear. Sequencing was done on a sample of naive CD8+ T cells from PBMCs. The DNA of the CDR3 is TGTGCCAGTAGTATTCCTATGTCTGAGCAGTTCTTC. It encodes CASSIPMSEQFF.